Shown below are 21 T cell receptor beta chains from a single sample sequenced in a study of blood T cell repertoires in COVID-19. TCRdb's table, derived via immunoSEQ multiplex PCR, lists solely in-frame clones and lacks some. This table holds around 97,000 clones, roughly 90% found once. Material for sequencing was peripheral blood. These receptors all come from a woman aged 55-70 years with acute or convalescent COVID-19.

The chain recombines TRBV6-5 with TRBJ1-2; 7 nucleotides align to TRBD1. V lost 7 bases, J lost 5 bases, and 7 bases stayed unmatched. CDR3 length equals 13 residues. Germline V gene lookup returns CDR1 MNHEY and CDR2 SVGAGI. DNA of the CDR3: TGTGCCAGCACCGGGACAGCCGAATATGGCTACACCTTC. Its protein is CASTGTAEYGYTF.

The chain carries TRBV5-1 and TRBJ2-3, with 7 bases aligning to TRBD1. This CDR3 has 16 amino acids. V shed 0 bases, J shed 4 bases, and the junction held 8 bases outside the gene matches. Germline V lookup: CDR1 SGHRS, CDR2 YFSETQ. In DNA form, the CDR3 reads TGCGCCAGCAGCTTGGCGAGGTCAGGGGGTGCAGATACGCAGTATTTT. Its protein is CASSLARSGGADTQYF.

V usage is TRBV6-6 and J usage is TRBJ2-3; no reliable D call. Between the trimmed V and J ends, which lost 8 bases and 4 bases, there was a span of 10 bases. The CDR3 consists of 12 residues. Germline V lookup: CDR1 MNHNY, CDR2 SVGAGI (reference sequence). CDR3 bases: TGTGCCAGCGGCCATTCATCAGATACGCAGTATTTT. Protein product: CASGHSSDTQYF.

The rearrangement links TRBV7-9 to TRBJ1-5; D gene ambiguous. V lost 1 base, J lost 4 bases, and 11 bases lay in between. CDR1 is SEHNR, CDR2 FQNEAQ, per germline (reference sequence). The CDR3 consists of 15 residues. Written as DNA, the CDR3 is TGTGCCAGCAGCTTAGGGGCAGGCCTAAATCAGCCCCAGCATTTT. Translating gives CASSLGAGLNQPQHF.

The chain uses TRBV7-8 and TRBJ1-6; D unresolved. Germline loops: CDR1 SGHVS, CDR2 FQNEAQ. The V end lost 5 bases, the J end lost 0 bases, and 11 bases lay between the germline ends. The CDR3 runs to 16 residues. CDR3 sequence reads: CASSPRRSSYNSPLHF. CDR3 bases: TGTGCCAGCAGCCCCCGTCGGAGCTCCTATAATTCACCCCTCCACTTT.

The rearrangement joins TRBV29-1 to TRBJ1-3; D gene ambiguous. The CDR3 loop spans 14 amino acids. Deletions cut 6 bases from V and 4 bases from J, with 16 bases between. CDR1 and CDR2 (germline): SQVTM, ANQGSEA. Written as DNA, the CDR3 is TGCAGCGTCTTGGGAGGAAAGAAAGGAAACACCATATATTTT. Protein product: CSVLGGKKGNTIYF. The full variable domain, with the rest looked up from reference TRBV29-1 and TRBJ1-3, is SAVISQKPSRDICQRGTSLTIQCQVDSQVTMMFWYRQQPGQSLTLIATANQGSEATYESGFVIDKFPISRPNLTFSTLTVSNMSPEDSSIYLCSVLGGKKGNTIYFGEGSWLTVV.

The gene calls are TRBV18 and TRBJ1-1, with 7 bases identical to TRBD1. V trimming: 6 bases; J trimming: 7 bases; junction bases outside the gene matches: 5. The CDR3 totals 12 residues. Germline V gene sequence: CDR1 KGHSH, CDR2 LQKENI. The CDR3 sequence is CASSGPGGEAFF. CDR3 nucleotides: TGTGCCAGCTCGGGGCCAGGGGGTGAAGCTTTCTTT.

V and J are TRBV7-8 and TRBJ1-2; 7 bases are a match to TRBD1. This CDR3 has 13 residues. Germline V gene sequence: CDR1 SGHVS, CDR2 FQNEAQ. With 8 bases clipped from V and 5 bases from J, the junction kept 8 bases outside the gene matches. This chain's CDR3 is CASSGQQTYGYTF. DNA for the CDR3: TGTGCCAGCTCGGGACAGCAGACTTATGGCTACACCTTC.

This sequence joins TRBV7-6 and TRBJ1-2; TRBD1 might be the D (5 bases). The CDR3 is made up of 15 amino acids. In germline, CDR1 is SGHVS, CDR2 FNYEAQ. With 5 bases removed from V and 4 bases from J, the gap between germline ends came to 17 bases. CDR3 DNA: TGTGCCAGCAGCCCCTCCGGGGGGGATCGCTATGGCTACACCTTC. Its protein is CASSPSGGDRYGYTF.

The chain recombines TRBV19 with TRBJ2-1; 7 positions agree with TRBD2. The CDR3 runs to 13 residues. With V trimmed by 3 bases and J by 10 bases, 6 bases remained unmatched. Germline V gene data show CDR1 as LNHDA and CDR2 as SQIVND (reference sequence). CDR3 in DNA: TGTGCCAGTAGTATGGGCCTAGCGGTCGAGCAGTTCTTC. This encodes CASSMGLAVEQFF.

V is TRBV7-9 and J is TRBJ1-1; D remains ambiguous. This CDR3 comprises 14 residues. Germline CDR1 and CDR2: SEHNR and FQNEAQ (reference sequence). Trimming shortened V by 4 bases and J by 1 base, and 10 bases separated the two germline ends. CDR3 protein: CASSSPGWNTEAFF. CDR3 coding DNA: TGTGCCAGCAGCTCTCCGGGGTGGAACACTGAAGCTTTCTTT.

The chain is built from TRBV7-8 and TRBJ1-2; D is perhaps TRBD1 (6 bases). Trimming shortened V by 1 base and J by 6 bases, and 9 bases separated the two germline ends. Germline V CDR1 and CDR2: SGHVS, FQNEAQ. The CDR3 totals 13 residues. The DNA for the CDR3 is TGTGCCAGCAGCTTAGGGGGGGGCCATGGCTACACCTTC. Its protein is CASSLGGGHGYTF.

V usage is TRBV10-1 and J usage is TRBJ2-7, with 8 bases lining up with TRBD2. The germline V gene encodes CDR1 WNHNN and CDR2 SYGVQD (reference sequence). Trimming took 0 bases from V and 4 from J; bases not matched to a gene: 2. This CDR3 contains 14 residues. The CDR3 spells CASSESQRGYEQYF. The CDR3 DNA is TGCGCCAGCAGTGAGTCTCAGCGGGGGTACGAGCAGTACTTC.

The chain couples TRBV6-5 to TRBJ1-5, with 7 bases aligning to TRBD1. Germline V lookup: CDR1 MNHEY, CDR2 SVGAGI. Trimming cost V 5 bases and J 0 bases; bases outside gene matches: 4. The CDR3 runs 15 residues. Here the CDR3 DNA reads TGTGCCAGCAGTACCCGGGACAGTAGCAATCAGCCCCAGCATTTT. This gives the protein CASSTRDSSNQPQHF.

The chain couples TRBV27 to TRBJ2-7; 9 positions match TRBD1. Trimming at V came to 3 bases and at J to 2 bases, leaving 8 bases not matched to a gene. Germline V lookup: CDR1 MNHEY, CDR2 SMNVEV (reference sequence). CDR3 length: 16 amino acids. The DNA of the CDR3 is TGTGCCAGCAGTTTGGCCACCGGGACAGGGCCCTACGAGCAGTACTTC. Its translation: CASSLATGTGPYEQYF.

The chain combines TRBV5-4 with TRBJ2-5; the D gene is possibly TRBD1 (5 bases). V was cut by 6 bases and J by 2 bases, with 14 bases left in between. The CDR3 covers 14 residues. Germline assignment: CDR1 SGHNT and CDR2 YYREEE (reference sequence). The CDR3 loop reads CASNSDSLQETQYF. The CDR3 nucleotides are TGTGCCAGCAACTCAGACAGTCTTCAAGAGACCCAGTACTTC.

The J gene is TRBJ2-7, the V gene TRBV2; TRBD2 matches 9 bases. This CDR3 has 16 amino acids. Trimming cost V 4 bases and J 3 bases; bases outside gene matches: 10. CDR1 is SNHLY, CDR2 FYNNEI, per germline. CDR3: CASSAERGAFGYEQYV. For the CDR3, the DNA is TGTGCCAGCAGTGCTGAGCGGGGGGCTTTCGGCTACGAGCAGTACGTC.

This clone was counted between two and nine times. This chain links TRBV6-5 with TRBJ2-7; D is perhaps TRBD2 (5 bases). V was pared by 6 bases and J by 3 bases, with 12 bases between. This CDR3 has 13 amino acids. Per the germline V gene, CDR1 is MNHEY and CDR2 is SVGAGI. For the CDR3, the DNA is TGTGCCAGCAGGGTTAGCGTGAACTACGAGCAGTACTTC. Translation gives CASRVSVNYEQYF.

The genes are TRBV5-1 and TRBJ2-1; 16 bases fit TRBD2. The CDR3 spans 15 residues. Per germline, CDR1 SGHRS and CDR2 YFSETQ. V lost 4 bases to trimming and J lost 10 bases; unmatched junction nucleotides: 5. CDR3 protein: CASSGTSGRAGEQFF. CDR3 sequence (DNA): TGCGCCAGCAGCGGGACTAGCGGGAGGGCGGGGGAGCAGTTCTTC.

The V call is TRBV18, the J call TRBJ1-4; possible D gene TRBD1, 6 bases. In germline, CDR1 is KGHSH, CDR2 LQKENI. The CDR3 extends over 16 amino acids. The germline V and J ends were trimmed by 1 base and 3 bases, with 12 bases remaining between them. The CDR3 is CASSPQQGRANEKLFF. CDR3 coding DNA: TGTGCCAGCTCACCACAGCAGGGGCGAGCTAATGAAAAACTGTTTTTT.

This chain links TRBV7-9 with TRBJ2-2; 7 bases are shared with TRBD2. V trimming: 0 bases; J trimming: 3 bases; junction bases outside the gene matches: 1. In germline, CDR1 is SEHNR, CDR2 FQNEAQ (reference sequence). The CDR3 extends over 15 amino acids. The CDR3 reads CASSLAGGHTGELFF. The DNA of the CDR3 is TGTGCCAGCAGCTTAGCGGGAGGGCACACCGGGGAGCTGTTTTTT.